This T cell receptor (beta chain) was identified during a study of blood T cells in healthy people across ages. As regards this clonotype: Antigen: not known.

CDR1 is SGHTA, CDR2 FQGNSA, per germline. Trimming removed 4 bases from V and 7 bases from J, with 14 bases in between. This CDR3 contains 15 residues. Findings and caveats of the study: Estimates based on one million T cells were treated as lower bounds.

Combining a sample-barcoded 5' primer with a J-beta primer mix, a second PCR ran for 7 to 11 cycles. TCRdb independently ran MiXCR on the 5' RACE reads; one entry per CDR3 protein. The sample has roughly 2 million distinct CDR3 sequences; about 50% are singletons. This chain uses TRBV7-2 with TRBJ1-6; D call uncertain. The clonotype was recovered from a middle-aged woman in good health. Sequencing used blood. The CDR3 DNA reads TGTGCCAGCAGCTCAACTAGGACTCGAAATTCACCCCTCCACTTT. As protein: CASSSTRTRNSPLHF.